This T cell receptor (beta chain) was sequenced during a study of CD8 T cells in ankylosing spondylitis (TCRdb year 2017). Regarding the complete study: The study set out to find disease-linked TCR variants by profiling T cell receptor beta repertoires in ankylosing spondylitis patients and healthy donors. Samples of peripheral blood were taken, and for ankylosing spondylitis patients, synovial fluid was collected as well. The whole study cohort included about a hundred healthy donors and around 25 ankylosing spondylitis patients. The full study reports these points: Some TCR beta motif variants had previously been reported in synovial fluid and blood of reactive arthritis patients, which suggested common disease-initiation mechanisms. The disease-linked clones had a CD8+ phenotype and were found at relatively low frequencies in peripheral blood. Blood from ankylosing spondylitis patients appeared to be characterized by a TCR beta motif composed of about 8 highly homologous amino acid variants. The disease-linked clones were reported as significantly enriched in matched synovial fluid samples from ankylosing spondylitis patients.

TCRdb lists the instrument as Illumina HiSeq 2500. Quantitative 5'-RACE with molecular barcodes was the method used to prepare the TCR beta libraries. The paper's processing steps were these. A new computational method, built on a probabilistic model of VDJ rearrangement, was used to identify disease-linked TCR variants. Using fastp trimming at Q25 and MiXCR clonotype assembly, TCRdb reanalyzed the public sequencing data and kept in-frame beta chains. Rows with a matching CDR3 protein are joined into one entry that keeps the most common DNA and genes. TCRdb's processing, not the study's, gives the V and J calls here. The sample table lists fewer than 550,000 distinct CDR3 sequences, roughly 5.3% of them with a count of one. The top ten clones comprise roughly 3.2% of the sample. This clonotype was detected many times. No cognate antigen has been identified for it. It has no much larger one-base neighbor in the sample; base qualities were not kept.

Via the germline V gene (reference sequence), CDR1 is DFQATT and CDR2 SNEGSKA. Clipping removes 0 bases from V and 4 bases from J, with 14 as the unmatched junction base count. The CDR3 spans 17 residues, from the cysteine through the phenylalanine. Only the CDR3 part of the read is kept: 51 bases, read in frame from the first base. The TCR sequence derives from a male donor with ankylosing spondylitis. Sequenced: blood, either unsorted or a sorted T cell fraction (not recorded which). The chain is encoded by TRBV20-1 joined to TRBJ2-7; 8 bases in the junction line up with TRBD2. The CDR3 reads CSARDGRAAGDSYEQYF. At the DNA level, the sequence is TGCAGTGCTAGAGATGGTCGGGCAGCGGGAGATAGTTACGAGCAGTACTTC.